The entry below gives a single TCR beta chain sequence along with its context. The antigen remains undetermined. The sample is drawn from a study of identifying expanded T cells in peripheral blood. Study-wide results and caveats: Differentially abundant clones: about 1.3 between replicates, around 16 at around 14 days, less than 25 at four. Across healthy donors, higher total template counts meant significantly greater approximately 2-week count variance.

Method: immunoSEQ multiplex PCR; TCRdb's copy keeps in-frame clones and lacks some. The table has 100,000 to 150,000 clones, 70% to 90% seen once. During the collection period, no donor immune events like infections were recorded. Material for sequencing was blood. This receptor was identified in a person aged 18 to 70 in good health.

The CDR3 region is CASSKTSGGVRDTQYF. The CDR3 coding sequence is TGTGCCAGCAGCAAGACTAGCGGGGGTGTGAGGGATACGCAGTATTTT. The chain carries TRBV13 and TRBJ2-3, with 12 bases that match TRBD2. The germline gives CDR1 PRHDT, CDR2 FYEKMQ (reference sequence). Trimming at V came to 5 bases and at J to 6 bases, leaving 9 bases not matched to a gene. The CDR3 contains 16 residues.